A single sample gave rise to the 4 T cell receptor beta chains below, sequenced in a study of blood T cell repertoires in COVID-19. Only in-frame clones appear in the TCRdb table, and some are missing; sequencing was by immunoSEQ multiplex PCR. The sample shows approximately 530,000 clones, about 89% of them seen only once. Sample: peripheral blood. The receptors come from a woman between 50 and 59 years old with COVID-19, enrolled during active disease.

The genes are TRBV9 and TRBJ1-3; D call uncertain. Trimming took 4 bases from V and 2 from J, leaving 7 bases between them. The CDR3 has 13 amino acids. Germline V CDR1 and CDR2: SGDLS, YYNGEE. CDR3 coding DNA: TGTGCCAGCAGCCTCCGTCCTGGAAACACCATATATTTT. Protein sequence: CASSLRPGNTIYF.

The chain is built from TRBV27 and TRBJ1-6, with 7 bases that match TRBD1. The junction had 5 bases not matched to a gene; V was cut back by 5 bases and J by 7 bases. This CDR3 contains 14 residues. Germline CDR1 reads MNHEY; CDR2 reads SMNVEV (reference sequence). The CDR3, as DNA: TGTGCCAGCAGTCTTCCAGGGGGGAATTCACCCCTCCACTTT. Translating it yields CASSLPGGNSPLHF.

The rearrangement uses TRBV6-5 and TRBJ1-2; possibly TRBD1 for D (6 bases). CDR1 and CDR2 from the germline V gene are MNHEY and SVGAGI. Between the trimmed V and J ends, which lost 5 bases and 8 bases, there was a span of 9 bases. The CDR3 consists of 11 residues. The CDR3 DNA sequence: TGTGCCAGCAGTCGGACAGAAGGCTACACCTTC. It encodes CASSRTEGYTF.

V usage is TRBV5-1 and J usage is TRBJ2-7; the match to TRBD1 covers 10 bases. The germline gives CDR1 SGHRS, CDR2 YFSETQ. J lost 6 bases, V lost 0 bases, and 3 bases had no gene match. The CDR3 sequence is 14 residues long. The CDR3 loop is CASSLDGTGAEQYF. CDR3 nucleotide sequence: TGCGCCAGCAGCTTGGATGGGACAGGGGCCGAGCAGTACTTC.